This paragraph reports one TCR beta chain. Sequenced by immunoSEQ multiplex PCR; TCRdb stores in-frame clones only, minus some. The data show fewer than 30,000 clones, roughly 79% seen once. CDR1 ENHRY and CDR2 SYGVKD come from the germline V gene. This CDR3 spans 16 amino acids. The V and J ends lost 5 bases and 0 bases respectively, with 14 bases between them. The data belong to a study of OX40 agonist ivuxolimab in advanced cancers. About the study: Patients received ivuxolimab, an agonistic anti-OX40 (CD134) antibody. The group had a mean age of approximately 60 years, ranged from about 23 to 85, and was 80% to 85% male.

The chain joins TRBV10-3 to TRBJ1-5, with unresolved D. The material was CD4+ or CD8+ T cells sorted from blood, obtained in a trial of the OX40 agonist ivuxolimab. The sequence derives from an adult with an advanced solid tumor such as melanoma, head and neck, liver or kidney cancer. The CDR3: CAISTAPYPSNQPQHF. The DNA of the CDR3 is TGTGCCATCAGTACTGCCCCTTATCCTAGCAATCAGCCCCAGCATTTT.